The 30 T cell receptor beta chains below all came from one sample that was sequenced in a study of cytomegalovirus exposure and HLA in healthy donors. Assay used: immunoSEQ multiplex PCR; TCRdb lists only in-frame clones, some missing. The sample has 200,000 to 300,000 clones, about 88% seen once. Material for sequencing was PBMCs. Receptors originate from a man aged 18 to 29 in good health and CMV-seropositive.

The rearrangement links TRBV4-2 to TRBJ2-7; D not certain. Trimming stripped 0 bases from V and 1 base from J, with 13 bases between. There are 16 residues in the CDR3. Germline V lookup: CDR1 LGHNA, CDR2 YNFKEQ. As DNA, the CDR3 is TGTGCCAGCAGCCAAGATTTGGTCGCCAATTCCTACGAGCAGTACTTC. Amino acids: CASSQDLVANSYEQYF.

This chain links TRBV7-2 with TRBJ2-7; tentative D call: TRBD1 (5 bases). Trimming cost V 1 base and J 6 bases, with 13 bases left between them. CDR1 is SGHTA and CDR2 is FQGNSA in the germline V gene. The CDR3 extends over 14 amino acids. The CDR3 DNA follows: TGTGCCAGCAGCTTAGTTATTTTCAGGGCCGAGCAGTACTTC. Encoded protein: CASSLVIFRAEQYF.

The chain uses TRBV5-1 and TRBJ2-5, with D perhaps TRBD2 (6 bases). The CDR3 length is 13 residues. The V gene lost 4 bases and the J gene lost 5 bases, with 12 bases spanning the gap. The germline V gene encodes CDR1 SGHRS and CDR2 YFSETQ. Written as DNA, the CDR3 is TGCGCCAGCAGCCGGAGGGAGGCGGAGACCCAGTACTTC. Residues: CASSRREAETQYF.

The genes are TRBV30 and TRBJ2-3, with a possible D match to TRBD2 (6 bases). In germline, CDR1 is GTSNPN, CDR2 SVGIG (reference sequence). Between the trimmed V and J ends, which lost 2 bases and 0 bases, there was a span of 12 bases. The CDR3 loop spans 15 amino acids. CDR3 sequence: CAWSFVGGSTDTQYF. The CDR3 nucleotides read TGTGCCTGGAGTTTTGTGGGAGGTAGCACAGATACGCAGTATTTT.

The genes are TRBV27 and TRBJ2-2; D not certain. The CDR3 spans 13 residues. V was cut by 3 bases and J by 6 bases, with 8 bases left in between. CDR1 and CDR2 (germline): MNHEY, SMNVEV (reference sequence). CDR3 sequence reads: CASSFMGAGELFF. The CDR3 DNA reads as TGTGCCAGCAGTTTTATGGGCGCCGGGGAGCTGTTTTTT.

In nucleotides, the CDR3 is TGTGCCTGGAGTGTACCGGAAGCCACTGAAGCTTTCTTT. It codes for CAWSVPEATEAFF. J is TRBJ1-1 and V is TRBV30; D unclear. V was pared by 0 bases and J by 4 bases, with 9 bases between. This CDR3 has 13 amino acids. Looked up from germline, CDR1 is GTSNPN and CDR2 is SVGIG (reference sequence).

The rearrangement uses TRBV5-1 and TRBJ2-1; D unresolved. V was trimmed by 0 bases and J by 4 bases, leaving 11 bases between them. The CDR3 extends over 15 amino acids. Germline V gene data show CDR1 as SGHRS and CDR2 as YFSETQ. As DNA, the CDR3 is TGCGCCAGCAGCTTGGAAGGTTACGAATACAATGAGCAGTTCTTC. It translates to CASSLEGYEYNEQFF.

The chain joins TRBV6-1 to TRBJ2-5; D gene ambiguous. Per the germline V gene, CDR1 is MNHNS and CDR2 is SASEGT. The CDR3 spans 11 residues. V lost 8 bases and J 11 bases, leaving 15 bases between the germline ends. Here the CDR3 reads CASQKQDPQYF. Written as DNA, the CDR3 is TGTGCCAGCCAAAAGCAGGACCCTCAGTACTTC.

The V call is TRBV2, the J call TRBJ2-5; 7 nucleotides agree with TRBD2. V shed 5 bases, J shed 9 bases, and the junction held 12 bases outside the gene matches. The CDR3 is 14 residues long. The germline V gene encodes CDR1 SNHLY and CDR2 FYNNEI. DNA of the CDR3: TGTGCCAGCAGTCAACTAGCGCGGGAAGTGGCCCAGTACTTC. The encoded protein is CASSQLAREVAQYF.

CDR3: CASSRDSAYEQYF. In DNA, the CDR3 is TGTGCCAGCAGTCGGGACAGCGCCTACGAGCAGTACTTC. The chain recombines TRBV6-5 with TRBJ2-7, with 7 bases matching TRBD1. V gave up 5 bases and J gave up 2 bases; unmatched junction bases: 3. Germline CDR1 and CDR2: MNHEY and SVGAGI. This CDR3 contains 13 residues.

The chain employs TRBV6-5 and TRBJ2-7; TRBD2 agrees at 12 bases. The CDR3 has 14 amino acids. The ends lost 7 bases at V and 2 bases at J; junction bases unmatched: 3. The germline CDR1 and CDR2 sequences are MNHEY and SVGAGI. The CDR3 loop reads CASKGLAGTYEQYF. CDR3 DNA: TGTGCCAGCAAAGGACTAGCGGGAACCTACGAGCAGTACTTC.

The chain uses TRBV7-9 and TRBJ2-1; D is ambiguous. The CDR3 contains 14 residues. Germline CDR1 and CDR2: SEHNR and FQNEAQ (reference sequence). Trimming left V 3 bases short and J 10 bases short, with 16 bases between. CDR3 in DNA: TGTGCCAGCAGCTTGGGGTCGAGCCGAGGCGAGCAGTTCTTC. Translating it yields CASSLGSSRGEQFF.

CDR3 coding DNA: TGCAGCGTTCGCCAGGGCCGGTATTACGAGCAGTACTTC. This translates into CSVRQGRYYEQYF. This chain connects TRBV29-1 to TRBJ2-7; D may be TRBD1 (5 bases). The length of the CDR3 is 13 residues. Germline V lookup: CDR1 SQVTM, CDR2 ANQGSEA. The V gene lost 5 bases and the J gene lost 4 bases, with 15 bases spanning the gap.

This clone showed up just a few times. V usage is TRBV28 and J usage is TRBJ1-1; TRBD1 is a possible D gene (5 bases). The CDR3 sequence is 18 residues long. Per the germline V gene, CDR1 is MDHEN and CDR2 is SYDVKM. V lost 6 bases to trimming and J lost 4 bases, with 27 bases between them. The CDR3 sequence: CASSQRPFTQGGVTEAFF. The CDR3 region has the DNA TGTGCCAGCAGCCAGCGACCCTTCACCCAGGGAGGGGTCACTGAAGCTTTCTTT. Combining the CDR3 with reference TRBV28 and TRBJ1-1 gives the whole variable domain DVKVTQSSRYLVKRTGEKVFLECVQDMDHENMFWYRQDPGLGLRLIYFSYDVKMKEKGDIPEGYSVSREKKERFSLILESASTNQTSMYLCASSQRPFTQGGVTEAFFGQGTRLTVV.

By share, this clone counts as large. The gene calls are TRBV6-6 and TRBJ2-1, with D possibly matching TRBD2 (6 bases). Germline V lookup: CDR1 MNHNY, CDR2 SVGAGI (reference sequence). Trimming pared 4 bases from V and 8 bases from J, leaving 15 bases between. This CDR3 is 14 amino acids long. CDR3 nucleotides: TGTGCCAGCAGTTCCGGCGGGACTTTTGATGAGCAGTTCTTC. Encoded protein: CASSSGGTFDEQFF.

The gene calls are TRBV14 and TRBJ1-2; D remains ambiguous. The CDR3 contains 15 residues. V lost 1 base and J 9 bases, leaving 18 bases between the germline ends. CDR1 is SGHDN and CDR2 is FVKESK in the germline V gene. For the CDR3, the DNA is TGTGCCAGCAGCCAAGGGCTGGGAACCTATGGTAGCTACACCTTC. Translating gives CASSQGLGTYGSYTF.

This clone is a singleton in its sample. The gene calls are TRBV28 and TRBJ2-2, with D perhaps assigned TRBD1 or TRBD2 (6 bases each). V was clipped by 6 bases and J by 4 bases, with 12 bases between them. Germline V gene sequence: CDR1 MDHEN, CDR2 SYDVKM. The CDR3 has 14 residues. The CDR3, as DNA: TGTGCCAGCAGACTAGGGGGGATCACCGGGGAGCTGTTTTTT. Translated, it gives CASRLGGITGELFF.

V usage is TRBV5-6 and J usage is TRBJ1-2, with 7 bases that match TRBD1. The germline V gene encodes CDR1 SGHDT and CDR2 YYEEEE. Trimming removed 7 bases from V and 4 bases from J; junction bases left unmatched: 16. There are 16 residues in the CDR3. The CDR3 sequence is CASSRQGPLLGYGYTF. CDR3 in DNA: TGTGCCAGCTCCAGACAGGGACCTTTACTGGGCTATGGCTACACCTTC.

This clone showed up just a few times. This chain joins TRBV2 and TRBJ1-5, with 7 nucleotides matching TRBD1. Looked up from germline, CDR1 is SNHLY and CDR2 is FYNNEI. V trimming: 6 bases; J trimming: 7 bases; junction bases outside the gene matches: 12. The CDR3 loop spans 15 amino acids. The CDR3, as DNA: TGTGCCAGCAGCCCGGGACAGCGAAACTCCCAGCCCCAGCATTTT. This translates into CASSPGQRNSQPQHF.

This clone was found once. V and J are TRBV4-1 and TRBJ1-1; 7 bases are shared with TRBD1. The germline gives CDR1 MGHRA, CDR2 YSYEKL. There are 14 residues in the CDR3. The V and J ends lost 3 bases and 1 base, in that order; junction bases with no gene match: 2. The CDR3 region has the DNA TGCGCCAGCAGCCACGACAGGGAGAACACTGAAGCTTTCTTT. Translation gives CASSHDRENTEAFF.

The chain joins TRBV18 to TRBJ1-1; D ambiguous. Germline CDR1 KGHSH, CDR2 LQKENI. This CDR3 is built from 13 residues. V dropped 6 bases and J dropped 3 bases, with 11 bases sitting between them. DNA for the CDR3: TGTGCCAGCTCCCCGCGATCGGACACTGAAGCTTTCTTT. This encodes CASSPRSDTEAFF.

J is TRBJ2-1 and V is TRBV5-8, with D perhaps being TRBD1 or TRBD2 (5 bases each). CDR3 size: 13 residues. V was clipped by 0 bases and J by 11 bases, with 12 bases between them. Looked up from germline, CDR1 is SGHTS and CDR2 is YDEGEE. The CDR3 bases are TGTGCCAGCAGCTTGGGTTCGGGGCTGAAGCAGTTCTTC. Its protein product is CASSLGSGLKQFF. The full variable domain, completed using reference TRBV5-8 and TRBJ2-1, is EAGVTQSPTHLIKTRGQQATLRCSPISGHTSVYWYQQALGLGLQFLLWYDEGEERNRGNFPPRFSGRQFPNYSSELNVNALELEDSALYLCASSLGSGLKQFFGPGTRLTVL.

The chain recombines TRBV7-9 with TRBJ2-1; 8 bases fit TRBD2. CDR3 size: 15 residues. CDR1 and CDR2 (germline): SEHNR, FQNEAQ (reference sequence). V trimming: 4 bases; J trimming: 8 bases; junction bases outside the gene matches: 10. The CDR3 coding sequence is TGTGCCAGCAGCTCACATAGGACTAGCTTTGATGAGCAGTTCTTC. Encoded protein: CASSSHRTSFDEQFF.

This clone came up a few times. The DNA of the CDR3 is TGCAGCGTACCATTTGGGAGCTATGGCTACACCTTC. Translating gives CSVPFGSYGYTF. V gene TRBV29-1 combines with J gene TRBJ1-2; no reliable D call. CDR1 and CDR2 from the germline V gene are SQVTM and ANQGSEA. This CDR3 spans 12 amino acids. V was pared by 6 bases and J by 4 bases, with 12 bases between.

This rearrangement joins TRBV6-1 to TRBJ2-7; 10 nucleotides match TRBD1. This CDR3 region has 14 residues. Trimming cost V 4 bases and J 6 bases; bases outside gene matches: 6. Per the germline V gene, CDR1 is MNHNS and CDR2 is SASEGT. DNA of the CDR3: TGTGCCAGCAGTGTTCGGACAGGGGGAGGCGAGCAGTACTTC. It codes for CASSVRTGGGEQYF.

This clone was detected only once. CDR3 loop: CASSLALGREQFF. The DNA of the CDR3 is TGTGCCAGCAGCTTAGCGCTGGGAAGGGAGCAGTTCTTC. V gene TRBV7-6 combines with J gene TRBJ2-1; D is unclear. The CDR3 length is 13 residues. V lost 0 bases and J 10 bases, leaving 10 bases between the germline ends. Per the germline V gene, CDR1 is SGHVS and CDR2 is FNYEAQ.

The rearrangement joins TRBV7-9 to TRBJ2-2; D is unresolved. The ends were cut back, 0 bases at V and 1 base at J, with 6 bases in the middle. CDR1 is SEHNR and CDR2 is FQNEAQ in the germline V gene (reference sequence). The CDR3 loop spans 15 amino acids. The CDR3 nucleotides read TGTGCCAGCAGCTTAGCGTCAGGGAACACCGGGGAGCTGTTTTTT. Amino acids: CASSLASGNTGELFF.

The chain has TRBV28 and TRBJ2-6; a possible D gene is TRBD1 (5 bases). Trimming left V 7 bases short and J 0 bases short, with 7 bases between. Germline values: CDR1 MDHEN, CDR2 SYDVKM. The CDR3 runs 14 residues. The CDR3 nucleotides read TGTGCCAGCACTAGGGGCTCTGGGGCCAACGTCCTGACTTTC. Its translation: CASTRGSGANVLTF.

The chain uses TRBV4-3 and TRBJ1-2; 9 bases map to TRBD1. The CDR3 is 14 residues long. The junction had 4 bases not matched to a gene; V was cut back by 4 bases and J by 4 bases. Germline lookup yields CDR1 LGHNA and CDR2 YSLEER. Here the CDR3 reads CASSPGTGLYGYTF. The CDR3 coding sequence is TGCGCCAGCAGCCCCGGGACAGGGCTCTATGGCTACACCTTC.

There are a few counts of this clone. The chain combines TRBV12-5 with TRBJ2-7, with D perhaps matching TRBD1 (6 bases). The germline V and J ends were trimmed by 5 bases and 1 base, with 9 bases remaining between them. Germline V gene data show CDR1 as LGHNT and CDR2 as FRNRAP. The CDR3 totals 13 residues. The CDR3 region is CASGLGQSYEQYF. The CDR3 DNA reads as TGTGCTAGTGGTCTTGGACAGTCCTACGAGCAGTACTTC.